Listed below are T cell receptor beta chains from one sample, sequenced in a study of blood T cell repertoires in COVID-19. The repertoire was sequenced with immunoSEQ multiplex PCR; TCRdb's copy has only in-frame clones and lacks some. The sample holds some 100,000 clones, around four fifths seen once. What was sequenced was peripheral blood. The receptors derive from a human donor in a cohort sampled during active COVID-19. The CDR3 runs from the conserved cysteine through the conserved F or W. D genes are given only for firm matches. Some rows have no size entry. The others give once, few or many, or a class for an expanded clone.

TRBJ1-2 TRBV6-5 few - CASRVDTTYGYTF TGTGCCAGCAGAGTCGACACGACGTATGGCTACACCTTC
TRBJ2-3 TRBV25-1 - - CASSATGTSTDTQYF TGTGCCAGCAGTGCGACAGGAACAAGCACAGATACGCAGTATTTT
TRBJ2-1 TRBV3-1/TRBV3-2 - TRBD1 CASSHGTGSYNEQFF TGTGCCAGCAGCCACGGGACAGGCTCCTACAATGAGCAGTTCTTC
TRBJ1-5 TRBV30 - - CAWGGGGNQPQHF TGTGCCTGGGGCGGGGGAGGAAATCAGCCCCAGCATTTT
TRBJ1-5 TRBV6-6 - TRBD1 CASSYGDRGLQPQHF TGTGCCAGCAGTTATGGGGACAGGGGGCTTCAGCCCCAGCATTTT
TRBJ1-2 TRBV11-2 - - CASSPEGGARNYGYTF TGTGCCAGCAGCCCCGAGGGGGGGGCAAGAAACTATGGCTACACCTTC
TRBJ1-1 TRBV28 - - CASSLGGIANTEAFF TGTGCCAGCAGTTTAGGAGGGATCGCGAACACTGAAGCTTTCTTT
TRBJ1-1 TRBV30 - TRBD1 CACFPRTGNTEAFF TGTGCCTGTTTCCCCCGGACAGGGAACACTGAAGCTTTCTTT
TRBJ2-7 TRBV2 - - CASSALYREQYF TGTGCCAGCTCTGCCCTTTATCGGGAGCAGTACTTC
TRBJ2-4 TRBV19 - TRBD2 CASSTLAGVGKNIQYF TGTGCCAGTAGTACCCTAGCGGGAGTGGGCAAAAACATTCAGTACTTC
TRBJ2-1 TRBV28 - TRBD1 CASSPEGAKNNEQFF TGTGCCAGCAGTCCTGAGGGGGCCAAAAACAATGAGCAGTTCTTC
TRBJ2-7 TRBV19 - - CASSLRRSFNYEQYF TGTGCCAGTAGTCTTAGAAGGAGCTTCAACTACGAGCAGTACTTC
TRBJ2-3 TRBV11-3 - TRBD2 CASSPGTRQYNAQYF TGTGCCAGCAGCCCCGGGACTAGGCAATATAACGCGCAGTATTTT
TRBJ1-5 TRBV2 - TRBD1 CASTGQGLGNQPQHF TGTGCCAGCACCGGACAGGGTCTCGGCAATCAGCCCCAGCATTTT
TRBJ2-1 TRBV5-5 - - CASSGLTSGDEQFF TGTGCCAGCAGCGGGCTCACCTCCGGCGATGAGCAGTTCTTC
TRBJ2-5 TRBV6-5 once - CASRPGGETQYF TGTGCCAGCAGGCCCGGTGGAGAGACCCAGTACTTC
TRBJ1-1 TRBV6-6 - TRBD1 CASRPLRDRGDTEAFF TGTGCCAGCAGACCACTCCGGGACAGGGGGGACACTGAAGCTTTCTTT
TRBJ1-5 TRBV10-2 - TRBD1 CASSEVDRAQPQHF TGCGCCAGCAGTGAGGTCGACAGGGCCCAGCCCCAGCATTTT
TRBJ1-2 TRBV6-5 - TRBD1 CAAAGTGGHYGYTF TGTGCCGCCGCTGGGACAGGGGGCCACTATGGCTACACCTTC
TRBJ1-6 TRBV7-6 - - CASRGLSSDNSPLHF TGTGCCAGCAGAGGGTTGTCTAGCGATAATTCACCCCTCCACTTT
TRBJ2-3 TRBV27 - - CASSSPTRQYF TGTGCCAGCAGTTCCCCCACTCGGCAGTATTTT
TRBJ1-5 TRBV2 - - CASSPSAVRGQPQHF TGTGCCAGCAGCCCCAGTGCAGTAAGGGGACAGCCCCAGCATTTT
TRBJ2-3 TRBV2 - TRBD1 CATKRTGPDTDTQYF TGTGCCACTAAACGGACAGGGCCGGACACAGATACGCAGTATTTT
TRBJ1-6 TRBV30 few - CAWSVGLGGSSYNSPLHF TGTGCCTGGAGTGTCGGGTTAGGAGGGAGCTCCTATAATTCACCCCTCCACTTT
TRBJ2-3 TRBV7-8 - TRBD2 CASSLRLTSGGVNF TGTGCCAGCAGCTTACGTTTGACTAGCGGGGGAGTTAATTTT
TRBJ1-3 TRBV7-8 - - CASSRQGAGNTIYF TGTGCCAGCAGCCGCCAGGGTGCTGGAAACACCATATATTTT